This TCR beta chain derives from a study of blood T cell repertoires in COVID-19. Authors' data handling: Reference gene primer amplification in the assay estimated nucleated cell counts. Libraries were prepared by immunoSEQ multiplex PCR; TCRdb keeps only in-frame clonotypes and omits some of them. V and J calls and clone size are those listed in that table; D and trimming were worked out from the DNA. The table shows about 100,000 clones, with 70% to 90% occurring only once. Trimming cost V 5 bases and J 3 bases; bases outside gene matches: 8. Germline V gene data show CDR1 as SGHAT and CDR2 as FQNNGV. The CDR3 length is 15 residues.

The source material was peripheral blood. The TCR sequence derives from a man between 45 and 60 years old with active COVID-19. The chain carries TRBV11-2 and TRBJ2-5; TRBD1 agrees at 8 bases. The CDR3 reads CASSTQGQGKETQYF. The DNA of the CDR3 is TGTGCCAGCAGCACCCAAGGACAGGGTAAAGAGACCCAGTACTTC. Full variable domain (outside the CDR3, taken from reference TRBV11-2 and TRBJ2-5): EAGVAQSPRYKIIEKRQSVAFWCNPISGHATLYWYQQILGQGPKLLIQFQNNGVVDDSQLPKDRFSAERLKGVDSTLKIQPAKLEDSAVYLCASSTQGQGKETQYFGPGTRLLVL.